The rows below give T cell receptor beta chains drawn from one sample of a study of vaccination effects on CD4 cells after COVID-19. These receptors' antigens are unknown. The protocol was immunoSEQ multiplex PCR, while the TCRdb copy is restricted to in-frame clones and leaves out a portion. The data hold roughly 75,000 clones, with about 65% observed a single time. The sample consisted of CD4+ T cells from PBMCs cultured with HCoV-OC43 spike peptides, taken before COVID-19 vaccination. Every receptor here comes from a human donor who received a COVID-19 vaccine. The CDR3 runs from the conserved cysteine through the conserved F or W. Fields, in order: D gene, V gene, J gene, clone size, CDR3 protein, CDR3 DNA. D genes are given only for firm matches. Clone sizes are given selectively: once, few, many, or a class where the clone is expanded.

>.|TRBV4-2|TRBJ2-1|.
CASSQDGDGEQFF
TGTGCCAGCAGCCAAGATGGGGATGGTGAGCAGTTCTTC
>.|TRBV7-2|TRBJ1-3|.
CASSPWGSGNTIYF
TGTGCCAGCAGTCCTTGGGGATCCGGAAACACCATATATTTT
>.|TRBV2|TRBJ1-1|few
CATTGAGTNTEAFF
TGTGCCACCACCGGAGCGGGGACAAACACTGAAGCTTTCTTT
>TRBD2|TRBV7-2|TRBJ2-1|.
CASSLTAGTSYNEQFF
TGTGCCAGCAGCTTAACAGCGGGGACCTCCTACAATGAGCAGTTCTTC
>.|TRBV11-3|TRBJ2-3|.
CASGSGQDTQYF
TGTGCCAGCGGATCGGGGCAAGATACGCAGTATTTT
>.|TRBV19|TRBJ1-2|.
CASARTDIYGYTF
TGTGCCAGCGCCCGGACGGATATTTATGGCTACACCTTC
>.|TRBV6-5|TRBJ2-1|.
CASSYSANSAYNEQFF
TGTGCCAGCAGTTACTCGGCCAATTCCGCTTACAATGAGCAGTTCTTC
>.|TRBV9|TRBJ2-2|.
CASSEEAGLATTGELFF
TGTGCCAGCAGCGAAGAGGCCGGGCTAGCGACTACCGGGGAGCTGTTTTTT
>.|TRBV19|TRBJ2-1|once
CASKVGHEQFF
TGTGCCAGTAAGGTGGGGCATGAGCAGTTCTTC
>TRBD1|TRBV5-8|TRBJ2-5|.
CASSPGDRVGETQYF
TGTGCCAGCAGCCCTGGGGACAGGGTGGGTGAGACCCAGTACTTC
>.|TRBV6-1|TRBJ1-2|.
CASSESGGGSYGYTF
TGTGCCAGCAGTGAAAGTGGGGGGGGAAGCTATGGCTACACCTTC
>.|TRBV15|TRBJ2-6|.
CATCISFSEANVLTF
TGTGCCACCTGTATCAGCTTCTCTGAGGCCAACGTCCTGACTTTC
>TRBD1|TRBV12-5|TRBJ1-2|.
CASGLGTGISNYGYTF
TGTGCTAGTGGTTTGGGGACAGGGATTTCTAACTATGGCTACACCTTC
>.|TRBV12-5|TRBJ2-4|.
CASRDPVAKNIQYF
TGTGCTAGTAGGGACCCAGTAGCCAAAAACATTCAGTACTTC
>TRBD2|TRBV6-5|TRBJ2-1|.
CASSYSSSGGYEQFF
TGTGCCAGCAGTTACTCTAGCAGCGGGGGGTATGAGCAGTTCTTC
>TRBD1|TRBV28|TRBJ1-2|few
CASSTRDSYGYTF
TGTGCCAGCAGTACCCGGGACAGCTATGGCTACACCTTC
>.|TRBV28|TRBJ1-4|.
CASSLRNEKLFF
TGTGCCAGCAGCCTCAGAAATGAAAAACTGTTTTTT
>.|TRBV7-6|TRBJ2-6|.
CASSLVGGLGANVLTF
TGTGCCAGCAGCTTAGTGGGTGGGTTAGGGGCCAACGTCCTGACTTTC
>.|TRBV3-1/TRBV3-2|TRBJ1-1|.
CASSHGAGETEAFF
TGTGCCAGCAGCCACGGGGCAGGGGAAACTGAAGCTTTCTTT
>TRBD1|TRBV5-1|TRBJ2-1|.
CASSLRGQGYNEQFF
TGCGCCAGCAGCTTGAGGGGACAGGGCTACAATGAGCAGTTCTTC
>.|TRBV3-1/TRBV3-2|TRBJ2-5|.
CASRPTSGGTQYF
TGTGCCAGCAGGCCAACGTCTGGGGGGACCCAGTACTTC
>TRBD2|TRBV5-1|TRBJ2-1|.
CASSQLAGGTYNEQFF
TGCGCCAGCAGCCAACTAGCGGGGGGCACCTACAATGAGCAGTTCTTC
>.|TRBV24-1|TRBJ1-5|few
CATSDTGRPDSNQPQHF
TGTGCCACCAGTGATACGGGGAGGCCGGATAGCAATCAGCCCCAGCATTTT
>TRBD1|TRBV2|TRBJ1-1|.
CASSRTGQGTEAFF
TGTGCCAGCTCGAGGACAGGGCAGGGCACTGAAGCTTTCTTT
>.|TRBV12-3/TRBV12-4|TRBJ1-1|.
CASTYFDEAFF
TGTGCCAGCACCTACTTTGACGAAGCTTTCTTT
>.|TRBV28|TRBJ2-5|.
CASSRTGLGTQYF
TGTGCCAGCAGTCGCACAGGGTTGGGGACCCAGTACTTC
>TRBD1|TRBV9|TRBJ2-3|.
CASSAIPGQGADTQYF
TGTGCCAGCAGCGCAATACCCGGCCAGGGGGCAGATACGCAGTATTTT
>.|TRBV5-1|TRBJ2-1|few
CASSRRDTSYNEQFF
TGCGCCAGCAGTCGGCGGGACACTTCCTACAATGAGCAGTTCTTC
>.|TRBV2|TRBJ2-4|.
CASRATDVPSAKNIQYF
TGTGCCAGCAGGGCGACAGATGTACCCTCAGCCAAAAACATTCAGTACTTC
>.|TRBV2|TRBJ1-2|.
CASRRSDGYTF
TGTGCCAGCAGGCGGTCGGATGGCTACACCTTC
>TRBD1|TRBV25-1|TRBJ2-5|.
CASSDTQGAGETQYF
TGTGCCAGCAGTGATACACAGGGGGCGGGGGAGACCCAGTACTTC
>.|TRBV5-6|TRBJ2-2|.
CASSLVVGSGELFF
TGTGCCAGCAGCTTGGTAGTGGGGTCCGGGGAGCTGTTTTTT
>.|TRBV24-1|TRBJ2-1|.
CATSGTDTALNEQFF
TGTGCCACCAGTGGAACGGACACGGCTTTGAATGAGCAGTTCTTC
>TRBD1|TRBV9|TRBJ1-6|.
CASSAAGTGTSPLHF
TGTGCCAGCAGCGCCGCCGGGACAGGAACTTCACCCCTCCACTTT
>.|TRBV14|TRBJ2-3|.
CASSSTRGTDTQYF
TGTGCCAGCAGCTCGACAAGGGGCACAGATACGCAGTATTTT
>.|TRBV9|TRBJ1-1|.
CASSVDSRGTEAFF
TGTGCCAGCAGCGTAGATAGTAGGGGCACTGAAGCTTTCTTT
>TRBD2|TRBV4-1|TRBJ2-5|.
CASSQGPGGETQYF
TGCGCCAGCAGCCAAGGGCCGGGGGGAGAGACCCAGTACTTC
>.|TRBV30|TRBJ1-2|.
CAWRGQGFFDGYTF
TGTGCCTGGAGGGGGCAGGGATTTTTTGATGGCTACACCTTC
>.|TRBV4-1|TRBJ1-5|.
CASSQADGISNQPQHF
TGCGCCAGCAGCCAAGCAGACGGGATTAGCAATCAGCCCCAGCATTTT
>.|TRBV5-1|TRBJ1-3|.
CASSYDGQGTIYF
TGCGCCAGCAGTTACGACGGTCAAGGCACCATATATTTT
>.|TRBV30|TRBJ1-4|.
CAWSGDVTDEKLFF
TGTGCCTGGAGTGGTGACGTTACCGATGAAAAACTGTTTTTT
>TRBD1|TRBV7-4|TRBJ1-6|.
CASTHRQGPLYNSPLHF
TGTGCCAGCACCCACAGACAGGGGCCTTTGTATAATTCACCCCTCCACTTT
>.|TRBV6-5|TRBJ2-1|.
CASSSANTGAYNEQFF
TGTGCCAGCAGTTCCGCAAACACGGGGGCTTACAATGAGCAGTTCTTC
>TRBD1|TRBV2|TRBJ1-1|.
CASRRQGSEAFF
TGTGCCAGCAGACGACAGGGGTCTGAAGCTTTCTTT
>.|TRBV7-2|TRBJ2-5|once
CASSLVPGPWAQYF
TGTGCCAGCAGCTTAGTACCAGGGCCCTGGGCCCAGTACTTC
>.|TRBV30|TRBJ1-5|.
CAWSGGIFSTGQPQHF
TGTGCCTGGAGCGGGGGGATTTTCTCGACAGGCCAGCCCCAGCATTTT
>.|TRBV5-1|TRBJ2-5|few
CASSALPVGGETQYF
TGCGCCAGCAGCGCATTACCGGTTGGTGGAGAGACCCAGTACTTC
>.|TRBV7-2|TRBJ1-2|.
CASSLGGPYYGYTF
TGTGCCAGCAGCTTAGGGGGGCCTTACTATGGCTACACCTTC
>.|TRBV4-1|TRBJ2-5|.
CASSLTWTKETQYF
TGCGCCAGCAGCCTGACTTGGACCAAAGAGACCCAGTACTTC
>.|TRBV6-2/TRBV6-3|TRBJ1-2|.
CASSATWGDYGYGYTF
TGTGCCAGCAGTGCCACTTGGGGTGACTACGGCTATGGCTACACCTTC
>.|TRBV5-1|TRBJ2-5|.
CASSLQGDGKTQYF
TGCGCCAGCAGCTTACAAGGGGACGGAAAGACCCAGTACTTC
>TRBD1|TRBV5-1|TRBJ1-2|.
CASSLDPGGDYGYTF
TGCGCCAGCAGCTTGGATCCAGGGGGGGACTATGGCTACACCTTC
>.|TRBV9|TRBJ2-3|.
CASSTVVGVTQYF
TGTGCCAGCAGCACAGTAGTGGGGGTGACGCAGTATTTT